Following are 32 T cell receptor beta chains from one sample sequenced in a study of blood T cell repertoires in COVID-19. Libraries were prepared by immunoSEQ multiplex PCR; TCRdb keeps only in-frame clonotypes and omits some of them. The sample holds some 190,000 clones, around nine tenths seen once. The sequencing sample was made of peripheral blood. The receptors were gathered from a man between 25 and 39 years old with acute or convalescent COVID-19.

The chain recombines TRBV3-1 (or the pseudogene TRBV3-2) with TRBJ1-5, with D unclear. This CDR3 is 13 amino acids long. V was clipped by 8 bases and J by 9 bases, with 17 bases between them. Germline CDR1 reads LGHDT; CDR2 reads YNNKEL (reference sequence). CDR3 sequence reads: CASSWQALGPQHF. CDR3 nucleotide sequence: TGTGCCAGCTCGTGGCAGGCCTTGGGGCCCCAGCATTTT.

CDR3 bases: TGTGCCAGCAGCTTGGGCCAGGGTAATCGAGAGCAGTTCTTC. Translated: CASSLGQGNREQFF. This sequence joins TRBV5-5 and TRBJ2-1, with a weak D call TRBD1 (5 bases). V was trimmed by 0 bases and J by 10 bases, leaving 14 bases between them. CDR1 is SGHKS and CDR2 is YYEKEE in the germline V gene (reference sequence). This CDR3 is 14 amino acids long.

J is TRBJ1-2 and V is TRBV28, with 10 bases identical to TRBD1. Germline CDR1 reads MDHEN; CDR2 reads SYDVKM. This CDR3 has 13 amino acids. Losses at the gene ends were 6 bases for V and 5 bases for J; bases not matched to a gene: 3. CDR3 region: CASRRTGGYGYTF. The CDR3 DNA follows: TGTGCCAGCAGGAGGACAGGGGGGTATGGCTACACCTTC.

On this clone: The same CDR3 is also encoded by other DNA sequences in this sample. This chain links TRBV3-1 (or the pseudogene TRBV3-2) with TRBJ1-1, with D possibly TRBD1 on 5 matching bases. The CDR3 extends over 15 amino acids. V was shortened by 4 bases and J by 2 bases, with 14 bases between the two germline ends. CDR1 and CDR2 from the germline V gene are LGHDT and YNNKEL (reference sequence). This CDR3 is CASSPIQDLNTEAFF. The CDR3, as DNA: TGTGCCAGCAGCCCGATACAGGACCTCAACACTGAAGCTTTCTTT.

This CDR3 is CASSPSSYEQYF. Here the CDR3 DNA reads TGTGCCAGCAGCCCTTCCTCCTACGAGCAGTACTTC. The chain combines TRBV3-1 (or the pseudogene TRBV3-2) with TRBJ2-7, with unresolved D. The ends were cut back, 4 bases at V and 0 bases at J, with 4 bases in the middle. This CDR3 region has 12 residues. Germline CDR1 and CDR2: LGHDT and YNNKEL (reference sequence).

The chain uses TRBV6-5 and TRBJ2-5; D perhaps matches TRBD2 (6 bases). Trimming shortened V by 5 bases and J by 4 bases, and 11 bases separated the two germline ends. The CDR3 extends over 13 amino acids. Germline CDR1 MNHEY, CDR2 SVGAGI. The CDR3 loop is CASSLGLLETQYF. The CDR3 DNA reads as TGTGCCAGCAGTCTGGGACTTCTAGAGACCCAGTACTTC.

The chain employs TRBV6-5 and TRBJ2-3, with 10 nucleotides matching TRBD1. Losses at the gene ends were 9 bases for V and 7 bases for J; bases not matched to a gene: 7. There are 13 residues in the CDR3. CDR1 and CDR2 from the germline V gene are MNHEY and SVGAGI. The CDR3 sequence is CASETGGRYTQYF. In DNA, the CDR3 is TGTGCCAGTGAGACAGGGGGCCGTTATACGCAGTATTTT.

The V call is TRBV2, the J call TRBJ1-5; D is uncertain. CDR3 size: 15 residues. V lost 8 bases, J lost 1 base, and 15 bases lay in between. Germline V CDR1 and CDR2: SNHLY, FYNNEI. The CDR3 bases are TGTGCCAGCGCCGCCCCCTATTTCAGCAATCAGCCCCAGCATTTT. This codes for CASAAPYFSNQPQHF.

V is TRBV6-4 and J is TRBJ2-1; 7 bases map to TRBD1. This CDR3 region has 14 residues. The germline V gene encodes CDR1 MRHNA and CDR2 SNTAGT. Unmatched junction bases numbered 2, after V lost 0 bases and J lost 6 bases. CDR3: CASSDSYRGNEQFF. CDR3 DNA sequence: TGTGCCAGCAGTGACTCTTACAGGGGCAATGAGCAGTTCTTC.

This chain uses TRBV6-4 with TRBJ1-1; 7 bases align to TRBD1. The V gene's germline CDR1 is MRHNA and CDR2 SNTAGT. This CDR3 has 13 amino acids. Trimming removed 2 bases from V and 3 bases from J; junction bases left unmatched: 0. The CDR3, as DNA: TGTGCCAGCAGTGACAGGGGGCACACTGAAGCTTTCTTT. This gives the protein CASSDRGHTEAFF.

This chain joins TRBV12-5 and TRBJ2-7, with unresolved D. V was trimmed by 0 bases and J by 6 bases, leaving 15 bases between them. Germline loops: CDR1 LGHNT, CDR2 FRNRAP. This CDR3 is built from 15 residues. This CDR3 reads CASGLVGVGRPEQYF. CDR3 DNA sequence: TGTGCTAGTGGTTTGGTAGGAGTCGGCAGACCCGAGCAGTACTTC.

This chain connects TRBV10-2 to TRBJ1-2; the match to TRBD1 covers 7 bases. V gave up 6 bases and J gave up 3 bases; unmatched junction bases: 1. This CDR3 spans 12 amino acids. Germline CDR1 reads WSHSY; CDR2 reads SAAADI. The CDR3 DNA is TGCGCCAGCAGGCAGGGGGACTATGGCTACACCTTC. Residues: CASRQGDYGYTF.

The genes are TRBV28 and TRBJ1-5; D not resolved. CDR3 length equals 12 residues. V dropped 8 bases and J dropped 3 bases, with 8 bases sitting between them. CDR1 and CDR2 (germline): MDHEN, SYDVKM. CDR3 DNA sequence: TGTGCCAGCGACTGGAACAATCAGCCCCAGCATTTT. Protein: CASDWNNQPQHF.

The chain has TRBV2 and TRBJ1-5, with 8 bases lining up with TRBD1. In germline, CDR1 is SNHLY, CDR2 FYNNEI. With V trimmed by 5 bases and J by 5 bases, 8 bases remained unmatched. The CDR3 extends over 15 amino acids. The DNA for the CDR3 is TGTGCCAGCAGTCTGGACAGGGTGAGAGATCAGCCCCAGCATTTT. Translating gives CASSLDRVRDQPQHF.

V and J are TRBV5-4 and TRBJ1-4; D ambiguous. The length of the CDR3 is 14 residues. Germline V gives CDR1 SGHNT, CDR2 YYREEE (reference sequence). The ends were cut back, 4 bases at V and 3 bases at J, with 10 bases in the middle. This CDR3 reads CASSLQAPNEKLFF. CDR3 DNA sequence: TGTGCCAGCAGCCTCCAGGCGCCTAATGAAAAACTGTTTTTT. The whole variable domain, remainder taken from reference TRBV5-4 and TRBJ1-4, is ETGVTQSPTHLIKTRGQQVTLRCSSQSGHNTVSWYQQALGQGPQFIFQYYREEENGRGNFPPRFSGLQFPNYSSELNVNALELDDSALYLCASSLQAPNEKLFFGSGTQLSVL.

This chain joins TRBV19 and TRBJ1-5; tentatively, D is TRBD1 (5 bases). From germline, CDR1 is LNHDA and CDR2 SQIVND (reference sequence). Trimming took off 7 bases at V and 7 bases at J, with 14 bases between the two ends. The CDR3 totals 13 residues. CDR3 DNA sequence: TGTGCCAGTACCTCGAGGGGAGGGCAGCCCCAGCATTTT. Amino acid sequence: CASTSRGGQPQHF.

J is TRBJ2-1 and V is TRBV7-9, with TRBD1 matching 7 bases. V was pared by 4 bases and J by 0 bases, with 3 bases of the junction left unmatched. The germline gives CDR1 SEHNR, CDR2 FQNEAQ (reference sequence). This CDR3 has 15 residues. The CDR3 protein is CASSSDRSSYNEQFF. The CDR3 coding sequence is TGTGCCAGCAGCTCGGACAGGAGCTCCTACAATGAGCAGTTCTTC.

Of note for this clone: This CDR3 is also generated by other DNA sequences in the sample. CDR3 sequence reads: CASSLRETQYF. DNA for the CDR3: TGTGCCAGCAGTTTACGAGAGACCCAGTACTTC. The rearrangement joins TRBV28 to TRBJ2-5, with unresolved D. The germline V gene has CDR1 MDHEN and CDR2 SYDVKM. The CDR3 has 11 residues. V lost 2 bases, J lost 4 bases, and 2 bases lay in between.

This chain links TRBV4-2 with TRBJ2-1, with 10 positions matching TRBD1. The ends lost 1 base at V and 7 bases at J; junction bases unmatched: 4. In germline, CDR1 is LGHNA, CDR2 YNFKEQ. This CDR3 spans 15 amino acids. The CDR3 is CASSQGRDRGNEQFF. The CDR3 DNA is TGTGCCAGCAGCCAAGGCCGGGACAGGGGTAATGAGCAGTTCTTC.

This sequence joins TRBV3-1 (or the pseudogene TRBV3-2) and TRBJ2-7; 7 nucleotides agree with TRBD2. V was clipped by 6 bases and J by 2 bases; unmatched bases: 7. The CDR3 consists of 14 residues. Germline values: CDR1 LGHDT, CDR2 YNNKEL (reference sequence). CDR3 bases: TGTGCCAGCAGTCCTAGCGGCAGCCCCTACGAGCAGTACTTC. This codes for CASSPSGSPYEQYF.

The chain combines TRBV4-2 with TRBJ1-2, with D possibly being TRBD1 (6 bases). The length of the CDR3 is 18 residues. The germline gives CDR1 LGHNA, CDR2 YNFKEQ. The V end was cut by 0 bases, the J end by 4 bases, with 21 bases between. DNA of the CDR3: TGTGCCAGCAGCCAAGATTCGGACAGTCAGAAGGCGGTCTATGGCTACACCTTC. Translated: CASSQDSDSQKAVYGYTF.

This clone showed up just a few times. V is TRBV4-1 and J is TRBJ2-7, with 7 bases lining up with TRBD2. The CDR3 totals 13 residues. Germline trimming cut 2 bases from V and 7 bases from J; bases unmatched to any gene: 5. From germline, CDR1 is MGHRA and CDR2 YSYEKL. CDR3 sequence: CASSQTGAGEQYF. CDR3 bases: TGCGCCAGCAGCCAAACGGGAGCGGGGGAGCAGTACTTC.

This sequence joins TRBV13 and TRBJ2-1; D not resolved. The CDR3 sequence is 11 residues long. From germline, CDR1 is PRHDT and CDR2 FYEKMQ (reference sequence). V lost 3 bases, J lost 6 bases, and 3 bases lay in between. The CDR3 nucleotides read TGTGCCAGCAGCTTCAGCAATGAGCAGTTCTTC. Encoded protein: CASSFSNEQFF.

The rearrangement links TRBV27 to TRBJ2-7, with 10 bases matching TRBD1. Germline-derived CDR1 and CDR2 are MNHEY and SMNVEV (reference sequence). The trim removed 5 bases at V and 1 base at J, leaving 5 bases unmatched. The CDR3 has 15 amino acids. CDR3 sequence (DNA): TGTGCCAGCAGTCCTCGACAGGGGGCATCCTACGAGCAGTACTTC. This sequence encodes CASSPRQGASYEQYF.

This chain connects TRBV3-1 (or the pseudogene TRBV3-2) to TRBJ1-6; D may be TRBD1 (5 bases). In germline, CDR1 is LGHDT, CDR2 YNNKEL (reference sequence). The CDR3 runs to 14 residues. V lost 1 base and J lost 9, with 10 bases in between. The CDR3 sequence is CASSQVAGRSPLHF. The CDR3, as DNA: TGTGCCAGCAGCCAAGTAGCAGGGCGTTCACCCCTCCACTTT.

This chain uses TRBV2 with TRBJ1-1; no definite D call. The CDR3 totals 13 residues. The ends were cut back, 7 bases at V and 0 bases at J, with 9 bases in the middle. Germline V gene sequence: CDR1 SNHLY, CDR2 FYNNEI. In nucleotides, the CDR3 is TGTGCCAGCACTTTACAATTGAACACTGAAGCTTTCTTT. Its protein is CASTLQLNTEAFF.

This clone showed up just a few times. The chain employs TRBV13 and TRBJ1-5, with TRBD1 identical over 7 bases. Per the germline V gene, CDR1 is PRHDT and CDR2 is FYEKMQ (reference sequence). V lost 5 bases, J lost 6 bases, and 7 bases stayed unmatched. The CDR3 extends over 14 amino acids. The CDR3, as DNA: TGTGCCAGCAGCCCTACAGGGGTTGCTCAGCCCCAGCATTTT. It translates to CASSPTGVAQPQHF. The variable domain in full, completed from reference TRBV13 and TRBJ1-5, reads AAGVIQSPRHLIKEKRETATLKCYPIPRHDTVYWYQQGPGQDPQFLISFYEKMQSDKGSIPDRFSAQQFSDYHSELNMSSLELGDSALYFCASSPTGVAQPQHFGDGTRLSIL.

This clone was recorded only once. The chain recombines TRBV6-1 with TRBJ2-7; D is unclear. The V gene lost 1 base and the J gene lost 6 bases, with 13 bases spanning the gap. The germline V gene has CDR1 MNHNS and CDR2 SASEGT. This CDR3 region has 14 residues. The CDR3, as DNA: TGTGCCAGCAGTGAAGGCCCAATCATGGCCGAGCAGTACTTC. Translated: CASSEGPIMAEQYF.

The CDR3 nucleotides read TGTGCCAGCAGTTCCGGGACAGGGAAGCCCTATGGCTACACCTTC. Protein: CASSSGTGKPYGYTF. The J gene is TRBJ1-2, the V gene TRBV28, with TRBD1 identical over 9 bases. CDR1 and CDR2 from the germline V gene are MDHEN and SYDVKM. Unmatched junction bases numbered 7, after V lost 4 bases and J lost 4 bases. The CDR3 runs 15 residues.

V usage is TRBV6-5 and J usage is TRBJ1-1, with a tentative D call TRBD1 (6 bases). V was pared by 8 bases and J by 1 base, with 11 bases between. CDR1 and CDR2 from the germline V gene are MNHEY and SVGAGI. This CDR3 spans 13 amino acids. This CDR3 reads CASQLQGNTEAFF. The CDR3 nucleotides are TGTGCCAGCCAATTACAGGGGAACACTGAAGCTTTCTTT.

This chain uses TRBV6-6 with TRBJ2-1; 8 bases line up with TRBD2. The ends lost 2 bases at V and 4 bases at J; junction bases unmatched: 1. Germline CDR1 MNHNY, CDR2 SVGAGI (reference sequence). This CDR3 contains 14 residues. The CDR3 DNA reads TGTGCCAGCAGTTACGGGACTAGATACAATGAGCAGTTCTTC. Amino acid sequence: CASSYGTRYNEQFF.

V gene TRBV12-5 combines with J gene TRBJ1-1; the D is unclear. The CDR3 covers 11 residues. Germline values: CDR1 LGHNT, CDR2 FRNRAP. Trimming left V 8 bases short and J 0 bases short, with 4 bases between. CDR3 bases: TGTGCTAGTACATTGAACACTGAAGCTTTCTTT. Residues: CASTLNTEAFF.